Below, 29 T cell receptor beta chains from the same sample are listed, as sequenced in a study of blood T cells in healthy people across ages. Next came a second PCR, run for roughly 6 to 11 cycles, which used a sample-barcoded 5' primer along with a J-beta primer mix. TCRdb re-derived calls from the 5' RACE reads in MiXCR, one entry per CDR3 protein. Seen here are 500,000 to 600,000 distinct CDR3 sequences, about 26% observed once, and the top ten hold about a fifth. The sequenced sample was blood. The receptors were gathered from a woman between 70 and 85 years old in good health.

This chain uses TRBV12-3 or TRBV12-4 with TRBJ1-1, with 7 bases fitting TRBD1. With 5 bases clipped from V and 3 bases from J, the junction kept 9 bases outside the gene matches. This CDR3 is 15 amino acids long. The CDR3 region is CASSTGQVQDTEAFF. The CDR3 nucleotides are TGTGCCAGCAGTACCGGACAGGTCCAGGACACTGAAGCTTTCTTT.

About this clonotype: Its ends do not fully match the called genes, so a read error is possible. The chain employs TRBV4-1 and TRBJ1-2, with D maybe TRBD1 (6 bases). Germline V gene data show CDR1 as MGHRA and CDR2 as YSYEKL. The CDR3 has 18 residues. The CDR3 bases are TGCGCCGGCAGCCAAGAGAAAATTGGGCGGAGTGGGGGCGATGGCTACACCTTC. Amino acid sequence: CAGSQEKIGRSGGDGYTF.

This clonotype was seen a few times. At one end, the junction sequence differs from germline, possibly due to a read error. CDR3 loop: CIVDSSGANVLTF. The DNA of the CDR3 is TGCATCGTTGACAGCTCTGGGGCCAACGTCCTGACTTTC. The chain couples TRBV29-1 to TRBJ2-6; perhaps TRBD1 as D (5 bases). The CDR3 length is 13 residues. CDR1 is SQVTM, CDR2 ANQGSEA, per germline.

There are a few counts of this clonotype. The chain recombines TRBV5-1 with TRBJ1-1, with D uncertain. This CDR3 spans 13 amino acids. The V end lost 0 bases, the J end lost 10 bases, and 13 bases lay between the germline ends. CDR1 is SGHRS and CDR2 is YFSETQ in the germline V gene. Here the CDR3 reads CASSLGAQPPAFF. In nucleotides, the CDR3 is TGCGCCAGCAGCTTGGGGGCTCAGCCCCCAGCTTTCTTT.

This clonotype was counted a few times. V gene TRBV20-1 combines with J gene TRBJ1-6, with D possibly TRBD1 on 5 matching bases. This CDR3 is built from 16 residues. Germline values: CDR1 DFQATT, CDR2 SNEGSKA (reference sequence). The germline V and J ends were trimmed by 3 bases and 7 bases, with 19 bases remaining between them. CDR3 bases: TGCAGTGCTAGCCCTTTGGGGCATTGGAGCAATTCACCCCTCCACTTT. Translated, it gives CSASPLGHWSNSPLHF.

This clonotype was recorded a few times. The chain is built from TRBV12-3 or TRBV12-4 and TRBJ1-1; D remains ambiguous. The CDR3 has 13 amino acids. Trimming removed 2 bases at V and 1 base at J, with 5 bases between. CDR3 in amino acids: CASSLFQNTEAFF. The CDR3 region has the DNA TGTGCCAGCAGTTTATTCCAGAACACTGAAGCTTTCTTT.

This chain links TRBV5-1 with TRBJ2-5; D is perhaps TRBD2 (7 bases). Germline values: CDR1 SGHRS, CDR2 YFSETQ. The length of the CDR3 is 16 residues. Trimming took 5 bases from V and 3 from J, leaving 20 bases between them. The DNA for the CDR3 is TGCGCCAGCAGTCCCAACGGAGGGGGGGGAGAAGAGACCCAGTACTTC. Amino acid sequence: CASSPNGGGGEETQYF.

V gene TRBV6-1 combines with J gene TRBJ1-1; TRBD1 matches at 10 bases. The CDR3 sequence is 15 residues long. Germline CDR1 MNHNS, CDR2 SASEGT. The J segment lost 1 base and the V segment lost 7 bases, leaving 6 bases of the junction unmatched. CDR3 sequence: CASNDRGLGNTEAFF. The CDR3 bases are TGTGCCAGCAACGACAGGGGGCTGGGGAACACTGAAGCTTTCTTT.

The chain has TRBV5-1 and TRBJ2-3; maybe TRBD2 (6 bases). Germline V gene sequence: CDR1 SGHRS, CDR2 YFSETQ. Trimming removed 0 bases at V and 4 bases at J, with 12 bases between. The CDR3 consists of 15 residues. This chain's CDR3 is CASSLDGGRSDTQYF. CDR3 DNA: TGCGCCAGCAGCTTGGATGGGGGGAGGTCAGATACGCAGTATTTT. The entire variable domain, with the rest obtained from reference TRBV5-1 and TRBJ2-3, is as follows: KAGVTQTPRYLIKTRGQQVTLSCSPISGHRSVSWYQQTPGQGLQFLFEYFSETQRNKGNFPGRFSGRQFSNSRSEMNVSTLELGDSALYLCASSLDGGRSDTQYFGPGTRLTVL.

This clonotype has only a few counts. The chain combines TRBV3-1 with TRBJ2-3; D may be TRBD2 (6 bases). CDR3 length: 15 amino acids. Trimming pared 1 base from V and 5 bases from J, leaving 13 bases between. Germline CDR1 reads LGHDT; CDR2 reads YNNKEL (reference sequence). CDR3 sequence: CASSQGEGRRDTQYF. In DNA form, the CDR3 reads TGTGCCAGCAGCCAAGGTGAGGGGAGGAGAGATACGCAGTATTTT.

The chain couples TRBV4-3 to TRBJ2-3, with 10 bases identical to TRBD2. Per germline, CDR1 LGHNA and CDR2 YSLEER. The CDR3 is made up of 17 amino acids. The ends lost 0 bases at V and 1 base at J; junction bases unmatched: 4. The CDR3 here is CASSQEPLAGGTDTQYF. The CDR3 coding sequence is TGCGCCAGCAGCCAAGAACCCCTAGCGGGGGGCACAGATACGCAGTATTTT.

The V call is TRBV19, the J call TRBJ2-7; 7 nucleotides line up with TRBD1. The V gene end was trimmed by 5 bases and the J gene end by 3 bases; junction bases not matched to a gene: 10. Germline CDR1 is LNHDA and CDR2 is SQIVND (reference sequence). The CDR3 runs 15 residues. The CDR3 protein is CASSRMGTVSYEQYF. DNA of the CDR3: TGTGCCAGTAGTCGGATGGGGACAGTAAGCTACGAGCAGTACTTC.

This clonotype has only a few counts. One end of the junction is discordant with germline, which a read error may explain. This chain joins TRBV20-1 and TRBJ2-1, with D possibly matching TRBD2 (5 bases). From germline, CDR1 is DFQATT and CDR2 SNEGSKA (reference sequence). The CDR3 has 15 residues. The CDR3 here is CSARDPFSSDNEQFF. CDR3 bases: TGCAGTGCCAGAGATCCCTTTAGTAGCGACAATGAGCAGTTCTTC.

This clonotype was detected only a few times. The rearrangement joins TRBV4-2 to TRBJ2-1; TRBD1 matches 8 bases. The CDR3 length is 15 residues. With 2 bases clipped from V and 6 bases from J, the junction kept 6 bases outside the gene matches. Germline CDR1 reads LGHNA; CDR2 reads YNFKEQ. Written as DNA, the CDR3 is TGTGCCAGCAGCCAAAAGGACAGGGAAGGCAATGAGCAGTTCTTC. It is translated as CASSQKDREGNEQFF.

This clonotype was seen a handful of times. The V gene is TRBV29-1, the J gene TRBJ2-2, with a tentative D call TRBD2 (5 bases). Trimming took 4 bases from V and 1 from J, leaving 10 bases between them. The CDR3 covers 14 residues. CDR1 is SQVTM, CDR2 ANQGSEA, per germline. Written as DNA, the CDR3 is TGCAGCGTTGTTCGGGGTAGGAACACCGGGGAGCTGTTTTTT. Protein product: CSVVRGRNTGELFF.

The V and J genes are TRBV5-6 and TRBJ1-1; D is possibly TRBD1 (6 bases). The CDR3 sequence is 15 residues long. V was shortened by 4 bases and J by 4 bases, with 17 bases between the two germline ends. Germline V gives CDR1 SGHDT, CDR2 YYEEEE. The CDR3 coding sequence is TGTGCCAGCAGCGGTGTAAGGGGGAAATCCACTGAAGCTTTCTTT. Its translation: CASSGVRGKSTEAFF.

The chain is built from TRBV7-3 and TRBJ2-5, with 10 nucleotides matching TRBD2. V was pared by 0 bases and J by 5 bases, with 3 bases of the junction left unmatched. CDR3 length: 15 amino acids. CDR1 and CDR2 from the germline V gene are SGHTA and FQGTGA. In DNA form, the CDR3 reads TGTGCCAGCAGCTTAACCGGGACTAGCGCGGAGACCCAGTACTTC. Its protein is CASSLTGTSAETQYF. The whole variable domain, filled in from reference TRBV7-3 and TRBJ2-5, reads GAGVSQTPSNKVTEKGKYVELRCDPISGHTALYWYRQSLGQGPEFLIYFQGTGAADDSGLPNDRFFAVRPEGSVSTLKIQRTERGDSAVYLCASSLTGTSAETQYFGPGTRLLVL.

The chain employs TRBV4-1 and TRBJ2-7, with D unresolved. The CDR3 is 16 amino acids. From germline, CDR1 is MGHRA and CDR2 YSYEKL. V lost 4 bases to trimming and J lost 2 bases, with 18 bases between them. The CDR3 loop reads CASSLYPFGGTYEQYF. In nucleotides, the CDR3 is TGCGCCAGCAGCCTTTATCCCTTCGGTGGGACCTACGAGCAGTACTTC.

V usage is TRBV12-3 or TRBV12-4 and J usage is TRBJ1-2; a possible D gene is TRBD1 (5 bases). The CDR3 covers 14 residues. V lost 6 bases and J 6 bases, leaving 17 bases between the germline ends. CDR3 sequence reads: CASSTGHFANGYTF. DNA for the CDR3: TGTGCCAGCAGCACCGGACATTTTGCAAATGGCTACACCTTC.

The chain has TRBV18 and TRBJ1-1; no clear D. V was trimmed by 6 bases and J by 8 bases, leaving 22 bases between them. The CDR3 is made up of 15 amino acids. The germline V gene encodes CDR1 KGHSH and CDR2 LQKENI. The CDR3 nucleotides read TGTGCCAGCTCCCCCCCTCAAGGCAGGCAGGAGGAAGCTTTCTTT. Amino acid sequence: CASSPPQGRQEEAFF. The full variable domain, rest sourced from reference TRBV18 and TRBJ1-1, is NAGVMQNPRHLVRRRGQEARLRCSPMKGHSHVYWYRQLPEEGLKFMVYLQKENIIDESGMPKERFSAEFPKEGPSILRIQQVVRGDSAAYFCASSPPQGRQEEAFFGQGTRLTVV.

This clonotype was seen a few times. The chain recombines TRBV6-2 or TRBV6-3 with TRBJ1-6; TRBD1 agrees at 11 bases. Germline CDR1 reads MNHEY; CDR2 reads SVGEGT. This CDR3 region has 16 residues. V was pared by 2 bases and J by 9 bases, with 6 bases of the junction left unmatched. The DNA for the CDR3 is TGTGCCAGCAGTTACCGGGACAGGGGGAGAGGTTCACCCCTCCACTTT. Translation gives CASSYRDRGRGSPLHF.

The V call is TRBV12-3 or TRBV12-4, the J call TRBJ2-1; D gene ambiguous. V shed 8 bases and J shed 10 bases, with 18 bases lying between them. This CDR3 region has 13 residues. The CDR3 region is CASRLFLLQEQFF. The CDR3 nucleotides are TGTGCCAGCCGACTTTTTCTTTTACAAGAGCAGTTCTTC.

This clonotype has a handful of counts. The chain employs TRBV2 and TRBJ2-5; 8 bases are shared with TRBD2. Per the germline V gene, CDR1 is SNHLY and CDR2 is FYNNEI. The ends lost 6 bases at V and 1 base at J; junction bases unmatched: 4. This CDR3 contains 14 residues. This CDR3 reads CASRPRGGQETQYF. In DNA form, the CDR3 reads TGTGCCAGCAGGCCACGGGGGGGCCAAGAGACCCAGTACTTC.

This clonotype was detected only a few times. V usage is TRBV5-6 and J usage is TRBJ1-2; D is perhaps TRBD1 (6 bases). V lost 1 base and J lost 3, with 10 bases in between. Germline values: CDR1 SGHDT, CDR2 YYEEEE. The CDR3 runs 14 residues. The CDR3 sequence is CASSLRGADYGYTF. The CDR3, as DNA: TGTGCCAGCAGCTTGCGGGGGGCAGACTATGGCTACACCTTC.

The gene calls are TRBV20-1 and TRBJ2-5; the match to TRBD1 covers 12 bases. The V gene end was trimmed by 3 bases and the J gene end by 5 bases; junction bases not matched to a gene: 10. The germline CDR1 and CDR2 sequences are DFQATT and SNEGSKA (reference sequence). The CDR3 length is 16 residues. CDR3 DNA: TGCAGTGCTAGCCCCCGGGACAGGGGGCGTTCGGAGACCCAGTACTTC. Translation: CSASPRDRGRSETQYF.

The chain combines TRBV20-1 with TRBJ2-2; D not certain. V gave up 4 bases and J gave up 1 base, with 7 bases separating them. The CDR3 has 13 amino acids. Germline V gene data show CDR1 as DFQATT and CDR2 as SNEGSKA (reference sequence). The CDR3 region is CSANSGNTGELFF. In DNA form, the CDR3 reads TGCAGTGCTAATTCCGGGAACACCGGGGAGCTGTTTTTT.

This clonotype was found a few times. The chain links TRBV20-1 to TRBJ1-4; the D is unclear. Trimming took off 7 bases at V and 0 bases at J, with 12 bases between the two ends. The CDR3 length is 14 residues. Per germline, CDR1 DFQATT and CDR2 SNEGSKA (reference sequence). This CDR3 is CSGRFFATNEKLFF. The CDR3 DNA follows: TGCAGTGGGCGTTTCTTCGCAACTAATGAAAAACTGTTTTTT.

This rearrangement joins TRBV2 to TRBJ2-3; TRBD1 might be the D (6 bases). V gave up 0 bases and J gave up 3 bases, with 13 bases separating them. Germline CDR1 and CDR2: SNHLY and FYNNEI. The CDR3 extends over 16 amino acids. DNA of the CDR3: TGTGCCAGCAGTGAAGCGTGGTCAGGGGATACAGATACGCAGTATTTT. It codes for CASSEAWSGDTDTQYF. The full variable domain, its missing parts supplied by reference TRBV2 and TRBJ2-3, is EPEVTQTPSHQVTQMGQEVILRCVPISNHLYFYWYRQILGQKVEFLVSFYNNEISEKSEIFDDQFSVERPDGSNFTLKIRSTKLEDSAMYFCASSEAWSGDTDTQYFGPGTRLTVL.

V gene TRBV10-3 combines with J gene TRBJ2-1; weak D call: TRBD2 (5 bases). The end of the DNA aligns better with TRBJ2-5, so the J call may be wrong. The CDR3 sequence is 18 residues long. Germline V lookup: CDR1 ENHRY, CDR2 SYGVKD. The CDR3 spells CAISEPPGSLSGGETQYF. CDR3 DNA sequence: TGTGCCATCAGTGAGCCCCCCGGATCCCTTTCCGGAGGAGAGACCCAGTACTTC.